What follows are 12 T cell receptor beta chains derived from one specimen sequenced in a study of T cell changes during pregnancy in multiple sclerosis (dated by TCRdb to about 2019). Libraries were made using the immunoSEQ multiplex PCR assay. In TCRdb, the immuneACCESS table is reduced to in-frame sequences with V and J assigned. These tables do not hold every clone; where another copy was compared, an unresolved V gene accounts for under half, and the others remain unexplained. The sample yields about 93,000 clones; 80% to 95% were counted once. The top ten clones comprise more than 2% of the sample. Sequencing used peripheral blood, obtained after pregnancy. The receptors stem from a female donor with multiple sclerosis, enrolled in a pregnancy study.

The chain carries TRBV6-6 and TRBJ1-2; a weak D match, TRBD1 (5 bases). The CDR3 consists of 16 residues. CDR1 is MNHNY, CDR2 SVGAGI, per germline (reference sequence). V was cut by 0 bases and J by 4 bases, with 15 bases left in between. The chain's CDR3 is CASSYSRGDLGYGYTF. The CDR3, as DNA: TGTGCCAGCAGTTACTCGAGAGGGGACTTGGGCTATGGCTACACCTTC.

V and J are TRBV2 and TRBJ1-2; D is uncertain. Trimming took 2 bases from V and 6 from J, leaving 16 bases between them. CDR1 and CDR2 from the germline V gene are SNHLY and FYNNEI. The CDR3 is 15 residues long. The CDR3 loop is CASSELEVKIDGYTF. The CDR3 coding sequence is TGTGCCAGCAGTGAACTCGAGGTGAAAATTGATGGCTACACCTTC.

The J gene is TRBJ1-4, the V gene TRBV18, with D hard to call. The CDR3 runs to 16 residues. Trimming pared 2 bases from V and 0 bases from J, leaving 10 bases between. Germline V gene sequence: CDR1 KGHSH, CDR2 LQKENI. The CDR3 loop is CASSPWISATNEKLFF. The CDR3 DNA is TGTGCCAGCTCACCATGGATCAGCGCAACTAATGAAAAACTGTTTTTT.

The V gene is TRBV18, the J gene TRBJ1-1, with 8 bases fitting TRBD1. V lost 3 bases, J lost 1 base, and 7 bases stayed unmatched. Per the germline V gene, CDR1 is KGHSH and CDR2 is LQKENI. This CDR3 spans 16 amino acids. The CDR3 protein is CASSPRTGQENTEAFF. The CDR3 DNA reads TGTGCCAGCTCACCCCGGACAGGGCAGGAGAACACTGAAGCTTTCTTT.

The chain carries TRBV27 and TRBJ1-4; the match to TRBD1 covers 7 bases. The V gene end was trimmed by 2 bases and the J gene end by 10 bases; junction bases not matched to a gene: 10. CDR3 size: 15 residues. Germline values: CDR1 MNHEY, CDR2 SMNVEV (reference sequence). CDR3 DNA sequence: TGTGCCAGCAGTTTAGAGGCAGGGGGATTGGGAAAACTGTTTTTT. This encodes CASSLEAGGLGKLFF.

The CDR3 nucleotides read TGTGCCAGCAGCCCTCTTAAGCCGGAAGCTTTCTTT. Its protein is CASSPLKPEAFF. The chain carries TRBV7-9 and TRBJ1-1, with D hard to call. The CDR3 covers 12 residues. Per germline, CDR1 SEHNR and CDR2 FQNEAQ (reference sequence). V lost 5 bases to trimming and J lost 8 bases, with 12 bases between them.

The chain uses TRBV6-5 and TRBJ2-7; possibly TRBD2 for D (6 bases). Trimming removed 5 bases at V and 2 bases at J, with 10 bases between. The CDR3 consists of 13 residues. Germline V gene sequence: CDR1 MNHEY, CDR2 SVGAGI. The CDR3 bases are TGTGCCAGCAGTGGCTCGGGGGCCTACGAGCAGTACTTC. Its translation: CASSGSGAYEQYF.

CDR3 region: CASGRTFAYNEQFF. The CDR3 nucleotides read TGTGCCAGCGGACGGACTTTTGCTTACAATGAGCAGTTCTTC. This chain uses TRBV11-2 with TRBJ2-1, with a weak D call TRBD2 (5 bases). Germline CDR1 SGHAT, CDR2 FQNNGV. V was pared by 8 bases and J by 4 bases, with 15 bases between. This CDR3 comprises 14 residues. Complete variable domain (other parts from reference TRBV11-2 and TRBJ2-1): EAGVAQSPRYKIIEKRQSVAFWCNPISGHATLYWYQQILGQGPKLLIQFQNNGVVDDSQLPKDRFSAERLKGVDSTLKIQPAKLEDSAVYLCASGRTFAYNEQFFGPGTRLTVL.

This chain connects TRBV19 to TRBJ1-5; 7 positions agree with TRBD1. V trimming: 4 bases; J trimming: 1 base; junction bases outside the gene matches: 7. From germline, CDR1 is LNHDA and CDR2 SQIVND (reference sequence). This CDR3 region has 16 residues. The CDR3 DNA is TGTGCCAGTAGTACCCGACAGGGTGTGAGCAATCAGCCCCAGCATTTT. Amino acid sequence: CASSTRQGVSNQPQHF.

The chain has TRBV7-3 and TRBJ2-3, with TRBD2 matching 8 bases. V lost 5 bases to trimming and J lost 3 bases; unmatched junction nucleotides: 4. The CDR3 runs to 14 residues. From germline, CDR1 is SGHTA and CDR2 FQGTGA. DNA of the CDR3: TGTGCCAGCAGCCCCGGACTAGCTACAGATACGCAGTATTTT. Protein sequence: CASSPGLATDTQYF.

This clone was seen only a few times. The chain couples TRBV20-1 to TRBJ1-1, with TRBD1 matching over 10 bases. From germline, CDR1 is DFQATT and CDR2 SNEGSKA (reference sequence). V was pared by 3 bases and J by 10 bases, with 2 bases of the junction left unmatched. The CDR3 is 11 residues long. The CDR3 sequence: CSARTGGIAFF. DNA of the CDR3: TGCAGTGCTAGGACAGGGGGCATAGCTTTCTTT.

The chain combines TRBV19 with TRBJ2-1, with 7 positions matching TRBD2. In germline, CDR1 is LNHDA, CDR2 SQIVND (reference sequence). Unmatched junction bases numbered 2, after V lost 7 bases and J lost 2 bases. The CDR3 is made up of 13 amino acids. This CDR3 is CASNSGAYNEQFF. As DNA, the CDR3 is TGTGCCAGTAACAGCGGGGCCTACAATGAGCAGTTCTTC. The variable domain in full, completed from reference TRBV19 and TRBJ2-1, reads DGGITQSPKYLFRKEGQNVTLSCEQNLNHDAMYWYRQDPGQGLRLIYYSQIVNDFQKGDIAEGYSVSREKKESFPLTVTSAQKNPTAFYLCASNSGAYNEQFFGPGTRLTVL.